The T cell receptor beta chain under discussion was sequenced for a study of long-term antiretroviral therapy in people with HIV. Overall study results and limits: In HIV, the repertoires covered a tighter span of CDR3 lengths than in controls.

Every participant gave one or more pre-ART and two or more post-ART PBMC samples. Details on this clone: What it binds is not known.

Germline CDR1 and CDR2: SEHNR and FQNEAQ (reference sequence). The CDR3 extends over 11 amino acids. Trimming took 5 bases from V and 10 from J, leaving 8 bases between them. Survey level was the resolution at which the v3.0 immunoSEQ assay ran. This table comes from immunoSEQ multiplex PCR, and its TCRdb copy is limited to in-frame clones, with some not included. The repertoire holds about 21,000 clones, with under 90% as singletons. The sequencing used unsorted PBMCs, collected 1.9 years after starting antiretroviral therapy. The chain links TRBV7-9 to TRBJ2-2; D unclear. The sequence was obtained from a woman in her forties or fifties with HIV. The CDR3 reads CASSAAEELFF. The CDR3 nucleotides are TGTGCCAGCAGCGCGGCAGAGGAGCTGTTTTTT.